A single TCR beta chain is shown here with its context. The CDR3 extends over 15 amino acids. After removal of 6 bases from V and 3 bases from J, the junction contained 8 bases not matched to a gene. The V gene's germline CDR1 is MDHEN and CDR2 SYDVKM. This table comes from immunoSEQ multiplex PCR, and its TCRdb copy is limited to in-frame clones, with some not included. Seen here are about 98,000 clones, more than 70% observed once, and the top ten hold roughly 1.4%. These data come from a study of graft-versus-host responses after intestinal transplantation. The sequencing here drew on PBMCs, taken 255 days after intestinal transplant. This clonotype originated in a human patient who received an intestinal transplant, so some T cells may come from the graft donor. This sequence joins TRBV28 and TRBJ2-7; 10 nucleotides line up with TRBD2. CDR3 bases: TGTGCCAGCAGATACTCTAGCGGGAGAAGCTACGAGCAGTACTTC. Amino acid sequence: CASRYSSGRSYEQYF.